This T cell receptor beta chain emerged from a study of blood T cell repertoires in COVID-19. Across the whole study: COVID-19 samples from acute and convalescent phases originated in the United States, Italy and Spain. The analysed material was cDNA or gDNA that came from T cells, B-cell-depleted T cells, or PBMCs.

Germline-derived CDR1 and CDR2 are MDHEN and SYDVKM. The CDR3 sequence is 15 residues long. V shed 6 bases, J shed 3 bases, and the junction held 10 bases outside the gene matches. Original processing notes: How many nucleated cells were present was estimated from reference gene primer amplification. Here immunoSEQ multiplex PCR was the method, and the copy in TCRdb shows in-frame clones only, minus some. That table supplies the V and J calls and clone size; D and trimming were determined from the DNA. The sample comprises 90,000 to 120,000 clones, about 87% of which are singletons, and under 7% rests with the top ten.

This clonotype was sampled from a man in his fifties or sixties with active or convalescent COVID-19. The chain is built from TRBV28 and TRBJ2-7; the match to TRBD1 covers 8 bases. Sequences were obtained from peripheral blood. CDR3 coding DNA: TGTGCCAGCAGCAGCACCTTACAGGGGGACTACGAGCAGTACTTC. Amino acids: CASSSTLQGDYEQYF.